The rows below give T cell receptor beta chains drawn from one sample of a study of blood T cell repertoires in COVID-19. Here immunoSEQ multiplex PCR was the method, and the copy in TCRdb shows in-frame clones only, minus some. Of around 460,000 clones listed, about 90% were seen once; the top ten hold roughly 0.87%. The sequenced sample was peripheral blood. The receptors shown here come from a young man with COVID-19, enrolled during active disease. Each CDR3 is given with its conserved first and last residue. Fields, in order: D gene, CDR3 length, clone size, J gene, V gene, CDR3 protein, CDR3 DNA. D genes are given only for firm matches. Not every row has a clone size; where given, it reads once, few, many or a size class.

- 11 - TRBJ2-5 TRBV2 CASSTPGTQYF TGTGCCAGCAGTACTCCAGGGACCCAGTACTTC
- 14 once TRBJ1-1 TRBV24-1 CATSDLIQNTEAFF TGTGCCACCAGTGATTTAATCCAGAACACTGAAGCTTTCTTT
- 14 - TRBJ1-2 TRBV6-1 CASSEAGARRGYTF TGTGCCAGCAGTGAAGCGGGGGCGCGACGCGGCTACACCTTC
TRBD1 14 few TRBJ2-7 TRBV6-6 CASSTGQGSYEQYF TGTGCCAGCAGCACTGGACAGGGCTCCTACGAGCAGTACTTC
- 13 - TRBJ1-2 TRBV11-2 CASSFQGARGYTF TGTGCCAGCAGCTTCCAAGGGGCTAGGGGCTACACCTTC
- 13 - TRBJ1-2 TRBV9 CASSVDGGDGYTF TGTGCCAGCAGCGTCGACGGGGGGGATGGCTACACCTTC
TRBD2 16 - TRBJ2-2 TRBV27 CASAGLAGVGTGELFF TGTGCCAGCGCGGGACTAGCGGGAGTAGGGACCGGGGAGCTGTTTTTT
- 15 once TRBJ2-2 TRBV25-1 CASSERWGLTGELFF TGTGCCAGCAGTGAAAGGTGGGGGCTCACCGGGGAGCTGTTTTTT
TRBD1 16 - TRBJ2-5 TRBV7-9 CASSSPSTGNEKTQYF TGTGCCAGCAGCTCCCCCTCGACAGGGAATGAGAAGACCCAGTACTTC
- 16 - TRBJ1-6 TRBV3-1/TRBV3-2 CASSQDQGRDNSPLHF TGTGCCAGCAGCCAAGATCAGGGCAGGGATAATTCACCCCTCCACTTT
TRBD2 17 - TRBJ2-2 TRBV13 CASSLWRGGGTTGELFF TGTGCCAGCAGCCTCTGGCGGGGGGGCGGTACCACCGGGGAGCTGTTTTTT
TRBD2 12 - TRBJ2-3 TRBV15 CASGREEDTQYF TGTGCCAGCGGGAGGGAGGAAGATACGCAGTATTTT
- 15 few TRBJ1-5 TRBV10-3 CAISPDGGGNQPQHF TGTGCCATCAGCCCGGACGGGGGAGGCAATCAGCCCCAGCATTTT
TRBD1 13 few TRBJ1-5 TRBV2 CASSGQGNQPQHF TGTGCCAGCAGCGGACAGGGGAATCAGCCCCAGCATTTT
- 14 - TRBJ2-3 TRBV7-2 CASGFYVNTDTQYF TGTGCCAGCGGTTTCTACGTGAACACAGATACGCAGTATTTT
- 12 - TRBJ2-1 TRBV3-1/TRBV3-2 CASSQYTPEQFF TGTGCCAGCAGCCAATATACACCTGAGCAGTTCTTC
TRBD1 14 - TRBJ2-7 TRBV6-2/TRBV6-3 CASSSWDSSYEQYF TGTGCCAGCAGTTCCTGGGACAGCTCCTACGAGCAGTACTTC
- 13 - TRBJ1-4 TRBV6-5 CASRSDLAEKLFF TGTGCCAGCAGGTCCGATTTAGCGGAAAAACTGTTTTTT
- 12 - TRBJ1-1 TRBV6-4 CASSDRGGEAFF TGTGCCAGCAGTGACAGGGGAGGTGAAGCTTTCTTT
TRBD1 13 - TRBJ2-7 TRBV4-1 CASSSDRGYEQYF TGCGCCAGCAGTTCGGACAGGGGCTACGAGCAGTACTTC
- 13 - TRBJ2-3 TRBV15 CATSRDRGDTQYF TGTGCCACCAGCAGAGACCGGGGTGATACGCAGTATTTT
- 13 - TRBJ1-1 TRBV6-5 CASSYGTPTEAFF TGTGCCAGCAGTTACGGGACTCCCACTGAAGCTTTCTTT
TRBD2 14 - TRBJ2-5 TRBV19 CASSIVSGQETQYF TGTGCCAGTAGTATAGTTAGCGGGCAAGAGACCCAGTACTTC
TRBD1 15 - TRBJ1-1 TRBV11-3 CASSAPTGGPGGAFF TGTGCCAGCAGCGCCCCGACAGGGGGCCCGGGGGGGGCTTTCTTT
- 16 - TRBJ2-3 TRBV5-4 CASSLDAGASTDTQYF TGTGCCAGCAGCTTGGATGCGGGGGCGAGCACAGATACGCAGTATTTT
- 14 - TRBJ1-3 TRBV27 CASGPRDSGNTIYF TGTGCCAGCGGCCCCAGGGACTCTGGAAACACCATATATTTT
- 14 - TRBJ2-7 TRBV30 CAWRAEDLSYEQYF TGTGCCTGGAGGGCGGAAGATCTCTCCTACGAGCAGTACTTC
- 11 - TRBJ1-5 TRBV27 CAIGVGQPQHF TGTGCCATTGGAGTGGGTCAGCCCCAGCATTTT
- 14 - TRBJ1-1 TRBV2 CASSENRLNTEAFF TGTGCCAGCAGTGAAAACAGATTGAACACTGAAGCTTTCTTT
- 14 - TRBJ1-1 TRBV19 CASRWERGNTEAFF TGTGCCAGTAGGTGGGAAAGGGGGAACACTGAAGCTTTCTTT
TRBD2 14 - TRBJ2-1 TRBV9 CASSASGGLGEQFF TGTGCCAGCAGCGCTAGCGGGGGGTTGGGTGAGCAGTTCTTC
TRBD1 16 - TRBJ2-3 TRBV9 CASSVGGGQYSDTQYF TGTGCCAGCAGCGTAGGAGGGGGCCAGTACTCAGATACGCAGTATTTT
- 13 - TRBJ1-2 TRBV28 CASLSSGRWGYTF TGTGCCAGCCTCTCGTCAGGTCGGTGGGGCTACACCTTC
TRBD1 13 - TRBJ1-5 TRBV6-6 CASSRQGGQPQHF TGTGCCAGCAGTCGACAGGGAGGACAGCCCCAGCATTTT
- 17 - TRBJ1-5 TRBV10-3 CAISESSRTPGNQPQHF TGTGCCATCAGTGAGTCGTCACGGACTCCCGGCAATCAGCCCCAGCATTTT
- 16 - TRBJ2-6 TRBV5-1 CASSLMDSSGANVLTF TGCGCCAGCAGCCTAATGGACAGCTCTGGGGCCAACGTCCTGACTTTC
- 12 - TRBJ2-7 TRBV13 CASSAGSYEQYF TGTGCCAGCAGCGCGGGCTCCTACGAGCAGTACTTC
- 13 - TRBJ2-7 TRBV11-3 CASSPSLSYEQYF TGTGCCAGCAGCCCCTCTCTCTCCTACGAGCAGTACTTC
- 16 - TRBJ1-3 TRBV5-5 CASSSATVLSGNTIYF TGTGCCAGCAGCTCCGCCACGGTACTCTCTGGAAACACCATATATTTT
TRBD2 16 - TRBJ2-3 TRBV20-1 CSASSGGGLALITQYF TGCAGTGCTAGTTCCGGTGGGGGACTAGCCCTAATTACGCAGTATTTT
- 16 - TRBJ2-7 TRBV3-1/TRBV3-2 CASSQGSYSSQYEQYF TGTGCCAGCAGCCAAGGAAGCTACTCCTCCCAATACGAGCAGTACTTC
TRBD1 15 - TRBJ2-3 TRBV19 CASSSGQGVGDTQYF TGTGCCAGTAGTAGCGGACAGGGGGTTGGTGATACGCAGTATTTT
- 14 - TRBJ1-2 TRBV3-1/TRBV3-2 CASSPTGAVNGYTF TGTGCCAGCAGCCCGACAGGAGCGGTGAATGGCTACACCTTC
- 15 - TRBJ1-6 TRBV10-2 CASSDRDIVFSPLHF TGCGCCAGCAGTGATAGGGACATCGTTTTTTCACCCCTCCACTTT
TRBD2 13 - TRBJ2-4 TRBV19 CASSIPGLAPQYF TGTGCCAGTAGTATTCCCGGACTAGCACCTCAGTACTTC
- 13 - TRBJ2-1 TRBV7-8 CASSHLTYNEQFF TGTGCCAGCAGCCATCTTACCTACAATGAGCAGTTCTTC
TRBD2 15 - TRBJ2-1 TRBV5-4 CASSLVASGDNEQFF TGTGCCAGCAGCTTGGTGGCTAGCGGCGACAATGAGCAGTTCTTC
TRBD2 12 - TRBJ2-1 TRBV2 CASRGLANEQFF TGTGCCAGCAGGGGACTAGCGAATGAGCAGTTCTTC
TRBD1 14 - TRBJ2-2 TRBV19 CASSTWTGPGELFF TGTGCCAGTAGTACCTGGACAGGTCCCGGGGAGCTGTTTTTT
TRBD2 14 - TRBJ2-1 TRBV9 CASAGGFGYNEQFF TGTGCAAGTGCGGGAGGGTTCGGTTACAATGAGCAGTTCTTC
TRBD2 15 - TRBJ2-3 TRBV19 CASSKLAGVPDTQYF TGTGCCAGTAGTAAGCTAGCGGGAGTCCCGGATACGCAGTATTTT
- 13 - TRBJ1-2 TRBV10-2 CASSGLQLDGYTF TGCGCCAGCAGTGGCTTACAACTAGATGGCTACACCTTC
- 15 - TRBJ2-1 TRBV30 CAWGPMGRQYNEQFF TGTGCCTGGGGGCCGATGGGGCGGCAATACAATGAGCAGTTCTTC
TRBD1 15 - TRBJ2-3 TRBV7-9 CASSHVGTGSDTQYF TGTGCCAGCAGCCACGTCGGGACAGGCTCGGATACGCAGTATTTT
TRBD1 17 - TRBJ1-2 TRBV25-1 CASSENQGQRGLYGYTF TGTGCCAGCAGTGAAAATCAGGGGCAAAGGGGGCTCTATGGCTACACCTTC
- 15 - TRBJ2-1 TRBV5-8 CASSLEESSYNEQFF TGTGCCAGCAGCTTGGAGGAGAGCTCCTACAATGAGCAGTTCTTC
- 14 - TRBJ1-1 TRBV6-6 CASSYSGVNTEAFF TGTGCCAGCAGTTACTCGGGAGTCAACACTGAAGCTTTCTTT